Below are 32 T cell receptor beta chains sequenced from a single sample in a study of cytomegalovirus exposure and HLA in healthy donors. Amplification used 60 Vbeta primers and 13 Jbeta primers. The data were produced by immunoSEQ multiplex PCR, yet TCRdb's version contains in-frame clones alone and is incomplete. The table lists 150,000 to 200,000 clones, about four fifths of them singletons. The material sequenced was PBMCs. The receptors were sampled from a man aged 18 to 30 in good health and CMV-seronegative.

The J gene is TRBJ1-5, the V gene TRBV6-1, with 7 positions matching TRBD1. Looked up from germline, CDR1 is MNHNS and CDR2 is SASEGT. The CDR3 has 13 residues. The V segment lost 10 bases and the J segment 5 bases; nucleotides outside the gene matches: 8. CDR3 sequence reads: CATSDRWDQPQHF. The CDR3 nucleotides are TGTGCCACCTCGGACAGGTGGGATCAGCCCCAGCATTTT.

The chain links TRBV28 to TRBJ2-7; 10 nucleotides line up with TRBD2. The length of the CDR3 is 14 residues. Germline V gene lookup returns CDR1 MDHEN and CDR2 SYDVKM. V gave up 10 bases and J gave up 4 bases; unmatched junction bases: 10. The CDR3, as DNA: TGTGCCACCCGTCTAGCGGGAGTTGGTTACGAGCAGTACTTC. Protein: CATRLAGVGYEQYF.

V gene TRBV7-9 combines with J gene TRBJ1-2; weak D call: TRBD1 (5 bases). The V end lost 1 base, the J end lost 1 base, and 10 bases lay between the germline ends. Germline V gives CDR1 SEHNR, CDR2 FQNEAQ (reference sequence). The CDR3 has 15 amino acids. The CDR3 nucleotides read TGTGCCAGCAGCTTAGGGGGAGGGGTTAACTATGGCTACACCTTC. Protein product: CASSLGGGVNYGYTF.

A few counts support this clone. The CDR3 DNA is TGTGCCAGCAGTCTAGGGACAGGGGGGAGTAGCAATCAGCCCCAGCATTTT. Amino acid sequence: CASSLGTGGSSNQPQHF. This rearrangement joins TRBV28 to TRBJ1-5; 11 bases are a match to TRBD1. The CDR3 runs 17 residues. The germline V gene has CDR1 MDHEN and CDR2 SYDVKM. The V and J ends lost 5 bases and 0 bases, in that order; junction bases with no gene match: 6.

CDR3 sequence (DNA): TGTGCCAGCAGGGAAAGGGGGCAGAATCAGCCCCAGCATTTT. This translates into CASRERGQNQPQHF. The rearrangement joins TRBV28 to TRBJ1-5, with 7 bases aligning to TRBD1. V lost 6 bases and J lost 4; bases outside the gene matches: 6. The CDR3 totals 14 residues. The germline gives CDR1 MDHEN, CDR2 SYDVKM. The variable domain in full, completed from reference TRBV28 and TRBJ1-5, reads DVKVTQSSRYLVKRTGEKVFLECVQDMDHENMFWYRQDPGLGLRLIYFSYDVKMKEKGDIPEGYSVSREKKERFSLILESASTNQTSMYLCASRERGQNQPQHFGDGTRLSIL.

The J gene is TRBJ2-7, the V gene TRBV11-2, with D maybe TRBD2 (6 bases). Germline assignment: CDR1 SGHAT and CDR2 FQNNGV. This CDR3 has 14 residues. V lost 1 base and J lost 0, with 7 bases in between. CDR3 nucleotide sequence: TGTGCCAGCAGCTTAGTCGGGAGCTCCTACGAGCAGTACTTC. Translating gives CASSLVGSSYEQYF.

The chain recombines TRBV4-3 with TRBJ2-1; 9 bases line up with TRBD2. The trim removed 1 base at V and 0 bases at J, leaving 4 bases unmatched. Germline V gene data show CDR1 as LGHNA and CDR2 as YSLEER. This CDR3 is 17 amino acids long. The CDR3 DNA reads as TGCGCCAGCAGCCAAGTTCGCGGGAGGGCCTCCTACAATGAGCAGTTCTTC. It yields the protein CASSQVRGRASYNEQFF.

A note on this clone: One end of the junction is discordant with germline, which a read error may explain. Here the CDR3 reads CSSSLGDRGNTEAFF. CDR3 DNA sequence: TGTTCCAGCAGCTTAGGAGACAGGGGGAACACTGAAGCTTTCTTT. The genes are TRBV7-9 and TRBJ1-1; 8 positions agree with TRBD1. The germline CDR1 and CDR2 sequences are SEHNR and FQNEAQ (reference sequence). This CDR3 has 15 amino acids. Variable domain in full (rest from reference TRBV7-9 and TRBJ1-1): DTGVSQNPRHKITKRGQNVTFRCDPISEHNRLYWYRQTLGQGPEFLTYFQNEAQLEKSRLLSDRFSAERPKGSFSTLEIQRTEQGDSAMYLCSSSLGDRGNTEAFFGQGTRLTVV.

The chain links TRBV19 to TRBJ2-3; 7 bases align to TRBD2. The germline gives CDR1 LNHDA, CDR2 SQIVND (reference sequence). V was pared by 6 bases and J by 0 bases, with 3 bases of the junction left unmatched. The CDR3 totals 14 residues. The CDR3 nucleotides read TGTGCCAGTAGGCCGGGACTAAGCACAGATACGCAGTATTTT. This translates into CASRPGLSTDTQYF.

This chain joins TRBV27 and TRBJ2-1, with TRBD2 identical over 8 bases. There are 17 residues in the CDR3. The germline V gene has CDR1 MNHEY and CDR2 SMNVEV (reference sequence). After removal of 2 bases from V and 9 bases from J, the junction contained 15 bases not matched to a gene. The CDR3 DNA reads TGTGCCAGCAGTTTACGCCAGCGGGGGATACGGGAGGTTGAGCAGTTCTTC. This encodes CASSLRQRGIREVEQFF.

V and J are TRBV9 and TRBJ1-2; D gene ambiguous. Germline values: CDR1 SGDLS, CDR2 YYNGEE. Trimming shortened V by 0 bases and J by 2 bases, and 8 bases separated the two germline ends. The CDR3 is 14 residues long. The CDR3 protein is CASSVDARNYGYTF. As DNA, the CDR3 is TGTGCCAGCAGCGTAGATGCCAGGAACTATGGCTACACCTTC.

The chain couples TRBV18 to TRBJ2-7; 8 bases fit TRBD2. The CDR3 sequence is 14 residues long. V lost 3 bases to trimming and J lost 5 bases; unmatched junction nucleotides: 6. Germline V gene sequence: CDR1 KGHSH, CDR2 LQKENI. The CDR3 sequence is CASSPAGGVNEQYF. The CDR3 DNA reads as TGTGCCAGCTCACCCGCCGGGGGGGTTAACGAGCAGTACTTC.

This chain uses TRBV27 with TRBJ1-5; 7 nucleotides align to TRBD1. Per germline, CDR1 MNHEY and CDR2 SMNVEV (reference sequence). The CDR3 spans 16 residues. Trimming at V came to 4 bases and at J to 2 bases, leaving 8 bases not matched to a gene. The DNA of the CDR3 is TGTGCCAGCAGTTACTCAGGACAGGTGGGCAATCAGCCCCAGCATTTT. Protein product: CASSYSGQVGNQPQHF.

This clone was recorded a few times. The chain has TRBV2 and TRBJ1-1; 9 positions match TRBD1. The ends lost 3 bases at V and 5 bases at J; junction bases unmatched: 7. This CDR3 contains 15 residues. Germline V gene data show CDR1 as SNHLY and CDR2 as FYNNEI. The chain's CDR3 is CASSEVTGGATEAFF. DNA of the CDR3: TGTGCCAGCAGTGAGGTGACAGGGGGGGCGACTGAAGCTTTCTTT.

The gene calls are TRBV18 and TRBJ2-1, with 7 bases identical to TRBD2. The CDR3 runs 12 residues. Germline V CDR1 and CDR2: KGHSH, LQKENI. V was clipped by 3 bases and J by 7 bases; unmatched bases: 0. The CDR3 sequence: CASSPGGNEQFF. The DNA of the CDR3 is TGTGCCAGCTCACCGGGGGGGAATGAGCAGTTCTTC. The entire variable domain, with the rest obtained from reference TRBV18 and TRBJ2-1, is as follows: NAGVMQNPRHLVRRRGQEARLRCSPMKGHSHVYWYRQLPEEGLKFMVYLQKENIIDESGMPKERFSAEFPKEGPSILRIQQVVRGDSAAYFCASSPGGNEQFFGPGTRLTVL.

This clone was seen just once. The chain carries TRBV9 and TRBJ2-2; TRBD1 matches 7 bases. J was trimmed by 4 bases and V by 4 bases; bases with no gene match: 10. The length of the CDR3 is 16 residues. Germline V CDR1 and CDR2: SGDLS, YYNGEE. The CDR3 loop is CASSPSTGRVTGELFF. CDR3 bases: TGTGCCAGCAGCCCCTCGACAGGGCGGGTCACCGGGGAGCTGTTTTTT.

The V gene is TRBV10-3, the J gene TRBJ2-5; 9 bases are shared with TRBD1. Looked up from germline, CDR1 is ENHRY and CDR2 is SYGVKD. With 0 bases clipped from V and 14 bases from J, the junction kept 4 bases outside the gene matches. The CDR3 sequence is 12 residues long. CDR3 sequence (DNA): TGTGCCATCAGTGAGTCCCGGGACAGGGCTTACTTC. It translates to CAISESRDRAYF.

CDR3 in DNA: TGTGCCAGCAGTTTAGGTCCGGTAGCTAACTATGGCTACACCTTC. Translating gives CASSLGPVANYGYTF. The rearrangement links TRBV27 to TRBJ1-2, with D uncertain. This CDR3 is 15 amino acids long. V lost 2 bases and J lost 0, with 10 bases in between. CDR1 MNHEY and CDR2 SMNVEV come from the germline V gene (reference sequence).

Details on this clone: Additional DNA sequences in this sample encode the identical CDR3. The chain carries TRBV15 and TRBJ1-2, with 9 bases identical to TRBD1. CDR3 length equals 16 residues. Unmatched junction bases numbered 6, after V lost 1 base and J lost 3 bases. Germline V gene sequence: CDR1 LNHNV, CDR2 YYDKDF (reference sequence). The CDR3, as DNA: TGTGCCACCAGCAGAGCCGGGGACAGGGTGGACTATGGCTACACCTTC. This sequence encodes CATSRAGDRVDYGYTF.

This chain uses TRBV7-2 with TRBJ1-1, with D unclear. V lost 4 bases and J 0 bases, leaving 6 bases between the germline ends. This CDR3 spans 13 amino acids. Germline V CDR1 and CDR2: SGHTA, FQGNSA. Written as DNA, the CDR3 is TGTGCCAGCAGCTATACAGTGAACACTGAAGCTTTCTTT. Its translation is CASSYTVNTEAFF.

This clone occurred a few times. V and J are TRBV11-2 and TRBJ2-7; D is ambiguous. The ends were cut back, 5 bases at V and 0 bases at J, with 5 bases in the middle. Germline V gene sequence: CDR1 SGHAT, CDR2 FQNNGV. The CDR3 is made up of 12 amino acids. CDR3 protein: CASSPYSYEQYF. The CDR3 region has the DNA TGTGCCAGCAGCCCGTACTCCTACGAGCAGTACTTC. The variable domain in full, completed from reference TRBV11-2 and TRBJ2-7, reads EAGVAQSPRYKIIEKRQSVAFWCNPISGHATLYWYQQILGQGPKLLIQFQNNGVVDDSQLPKDRFSAERLKGVDSTLKIQPAKLEDSAVYLCASSPYSYEQYFGPGTRLTVT.

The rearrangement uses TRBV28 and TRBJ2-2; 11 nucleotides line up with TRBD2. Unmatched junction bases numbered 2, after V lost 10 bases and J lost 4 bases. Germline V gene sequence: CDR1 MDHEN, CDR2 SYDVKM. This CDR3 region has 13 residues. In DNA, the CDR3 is TGTGCCATCCTAGCGGGAGGCACCGGGGAGCTGTTTTTT. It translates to CAILAGGTGELFF.

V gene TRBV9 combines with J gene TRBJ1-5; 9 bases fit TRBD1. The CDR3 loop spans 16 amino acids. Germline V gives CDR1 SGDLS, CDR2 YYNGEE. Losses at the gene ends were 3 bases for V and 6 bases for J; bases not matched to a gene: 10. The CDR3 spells CASSAGGGQGPQPQHF. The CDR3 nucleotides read TGTGCCAGCAGCGCCGGGGGAGGACAGGGGCCTCAGCCCCAGCATTTT.

The CDR3 sequence is CASSKDRRTGREGYTF. CDR3 DNA sequence: TGTGCCAGCTCAAAGGACCGGAGGACAGGGCGGGAGGGCTACACCTTC. This chain joins TRBV18 and TRBJ1-2; 8 bases agree with TRBD1. This CDR3 region has 16 residues. V was clipped by 5 bases and J by 8 bases; unmatched bases: 16. Germline values: CDR1 KGHSH, CDR2 LQKENI.

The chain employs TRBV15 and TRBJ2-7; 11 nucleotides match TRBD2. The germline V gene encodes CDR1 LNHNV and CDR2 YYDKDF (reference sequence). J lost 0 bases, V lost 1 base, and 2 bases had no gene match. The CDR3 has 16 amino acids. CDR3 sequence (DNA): TGTGCCACCAGCAGAGGTACTAGCGGGAGCTCCTACGAGCAGTACTTC. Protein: CATSRGTSGSSYEQYF.

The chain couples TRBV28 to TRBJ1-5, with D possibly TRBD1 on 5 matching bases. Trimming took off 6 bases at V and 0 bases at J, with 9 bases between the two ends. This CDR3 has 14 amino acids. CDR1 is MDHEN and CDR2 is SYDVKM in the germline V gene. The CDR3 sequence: CASSLGHSNQPQHF. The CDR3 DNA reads TGTGCCAGCAGCCTAGGACATAGCAATCAGCCCCAGCATTTT.

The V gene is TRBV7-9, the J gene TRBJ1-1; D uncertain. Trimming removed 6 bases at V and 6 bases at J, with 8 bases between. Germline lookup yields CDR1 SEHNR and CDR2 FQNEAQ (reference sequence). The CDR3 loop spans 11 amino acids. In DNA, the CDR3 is TGTGCCAGCAGTCTAGCCCCTGAAGCTTTCTTT. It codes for CASSLAPEAFF.

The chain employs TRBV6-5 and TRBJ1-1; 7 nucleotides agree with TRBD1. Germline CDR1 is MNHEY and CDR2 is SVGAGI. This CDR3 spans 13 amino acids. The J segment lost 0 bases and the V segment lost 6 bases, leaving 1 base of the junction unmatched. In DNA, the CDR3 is TGTGCCAGCAGGCAGGGGGTGAACACTGAAGCTTTCTTT. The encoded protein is CASRQGVNTEAFF.

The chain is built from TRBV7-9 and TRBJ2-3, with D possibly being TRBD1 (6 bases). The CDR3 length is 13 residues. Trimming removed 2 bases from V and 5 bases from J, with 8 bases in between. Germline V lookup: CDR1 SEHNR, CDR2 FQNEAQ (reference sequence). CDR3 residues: CASSLLRGDTQYF. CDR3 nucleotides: TGTGCCAGCAGCTTACTCAGGGGAGATACGCAGTATTTT.

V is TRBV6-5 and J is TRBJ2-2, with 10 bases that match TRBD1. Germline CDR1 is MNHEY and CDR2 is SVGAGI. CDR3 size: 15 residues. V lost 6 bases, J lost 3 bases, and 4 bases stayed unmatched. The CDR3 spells CASREDRGYTGELFF. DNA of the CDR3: TGTGCCAGCAGAGAGGACAGGGGGTACACCGGGGAGCTGTTTTTT.

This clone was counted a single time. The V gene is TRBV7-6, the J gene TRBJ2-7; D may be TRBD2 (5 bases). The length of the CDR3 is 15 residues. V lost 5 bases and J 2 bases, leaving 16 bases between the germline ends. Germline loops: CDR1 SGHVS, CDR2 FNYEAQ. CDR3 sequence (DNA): TGTGCCAGCAGCCCGCTACCCCAGACTACCTACGAGCAGTACTTC. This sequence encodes CASSPLPQTTYEQYF. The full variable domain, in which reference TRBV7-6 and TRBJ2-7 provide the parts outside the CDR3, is GAGVSQSPRYKVTKRGQDVALRCDPISGHVSLYWYRQALGQGPEFLTYFNYEAQQDKSGLPNDRFSAERPEGSISTLTIQRTEQRDSAMYRCASSPLPQTTYEQYFGPGTRLTVT.

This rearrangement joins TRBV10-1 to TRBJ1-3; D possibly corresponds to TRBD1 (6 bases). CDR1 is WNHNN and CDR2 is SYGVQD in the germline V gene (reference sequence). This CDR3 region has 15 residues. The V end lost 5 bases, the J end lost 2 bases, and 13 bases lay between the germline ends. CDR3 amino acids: CASSPRTEPGNTIYF. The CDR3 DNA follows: TGCGCCAGCAGTCCAAGGACAGAGCCTGGAAACACCATATATTTT.